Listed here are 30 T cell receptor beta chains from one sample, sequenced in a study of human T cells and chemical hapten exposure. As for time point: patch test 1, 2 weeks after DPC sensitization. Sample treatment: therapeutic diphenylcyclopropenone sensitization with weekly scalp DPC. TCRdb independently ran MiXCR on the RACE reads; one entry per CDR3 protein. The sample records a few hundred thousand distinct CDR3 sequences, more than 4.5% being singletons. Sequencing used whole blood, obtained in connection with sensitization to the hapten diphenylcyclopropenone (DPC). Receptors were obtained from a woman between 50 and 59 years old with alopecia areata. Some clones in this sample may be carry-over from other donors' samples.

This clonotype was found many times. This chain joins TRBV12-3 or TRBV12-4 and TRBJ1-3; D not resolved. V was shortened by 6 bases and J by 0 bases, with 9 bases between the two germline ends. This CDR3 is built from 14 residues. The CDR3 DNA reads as TGTGCCAGCAGACCAACGAACTCTGGAAACACCATATATTTT. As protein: CASRPTNSGNTIYF.

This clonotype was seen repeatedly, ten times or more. CDR3 sequence: CASAVDRAEQYF. For the CDR3, the DNA is TGTGCCAGCGCCGTGGACAGGGCCGAGCAGTACTTC. This sequence joins TRBV7-9 and TRBJ2-7, with 8 bases identical to TRBD1. The CDR3 runs to 12 residues. V trimming: 8 bases; J trimming: 6 bases; junction bases outside the gene matches: 6. Germline CDR1 and CDR2: SEHNR and FQNEAQ (reference sequence). The variable domain in full, with the rest retrieved from reference TRBV7-9 and TRBJ2-7, is DTGVSQNPRHKITKRGQNVTFRCDPISEHNRLYWYRQTLGQGPEFLTYFQNEAQLEKSRLLSDRFSAERPKGSFSTLEIQRTEQGDSAMYLCASAVDRAEQYFGPGTRLTVT.

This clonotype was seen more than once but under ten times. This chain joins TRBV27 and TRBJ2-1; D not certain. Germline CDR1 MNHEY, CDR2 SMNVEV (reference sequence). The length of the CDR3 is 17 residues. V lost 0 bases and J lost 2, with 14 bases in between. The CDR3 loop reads CASSLSKARGPYNEQFF. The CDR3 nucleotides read TGTGCCAGCAGTTTATCCAAGGCCAGAGGACCCTACAATGAGCAGTTCTTC.

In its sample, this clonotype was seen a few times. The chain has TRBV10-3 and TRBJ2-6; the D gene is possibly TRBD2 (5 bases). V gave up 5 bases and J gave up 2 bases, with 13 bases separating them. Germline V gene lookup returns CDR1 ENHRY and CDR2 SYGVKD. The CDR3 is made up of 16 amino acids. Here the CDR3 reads CAISNGGLTGANVLTF. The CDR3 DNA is TGTGCCATCAGTAATGGAGGATTAACTGGGGCCAACGTCCTGACTTTC.

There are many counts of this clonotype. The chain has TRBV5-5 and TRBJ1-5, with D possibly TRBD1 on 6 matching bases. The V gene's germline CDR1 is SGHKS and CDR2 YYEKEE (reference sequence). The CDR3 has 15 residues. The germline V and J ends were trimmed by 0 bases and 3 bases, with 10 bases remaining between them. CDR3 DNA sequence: TGTGCCAGCAGCTTGGAAGGGGGGGACAATCAGCCCCAGCATTTT. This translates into CASSLEGGDNQPQHF. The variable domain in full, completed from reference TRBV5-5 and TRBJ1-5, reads DAGVTQSPTHLIKTRGQQVTLRCSPISGHKSVSWYQQVLGQGPQFIFQYYEKEERGRGNFPDRFSARQFPNYSSELNVNALLLGDSALYLCASSLEGGDNQPQHFGDGTRLSIL.

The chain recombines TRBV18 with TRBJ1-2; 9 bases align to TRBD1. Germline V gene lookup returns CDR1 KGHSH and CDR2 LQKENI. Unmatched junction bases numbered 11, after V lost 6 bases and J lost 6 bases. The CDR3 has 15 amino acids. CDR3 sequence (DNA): TGTGCCAGCTCTCGTGGGACAGGGATGGACGATGGCTACACCTTC. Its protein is CASSRGTGMDDGYTF.

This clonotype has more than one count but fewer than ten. DNA of the CDR3: TGTGCCACCAGCAGAGCGTTGGAAGGTACTGAAGCTTTCTTT. Translated, it gives CATSRALEGTEAFF. This sequence joins TRBV15 and TRBJ1-1; D is ambiguous. Trimming left V 1 base short and J 5 bases short, with 11 bases between. The CDR3 runs 14 residues. CDR1 and CDR2 (germline): LNHNV, YYDKDF (reference sequence).

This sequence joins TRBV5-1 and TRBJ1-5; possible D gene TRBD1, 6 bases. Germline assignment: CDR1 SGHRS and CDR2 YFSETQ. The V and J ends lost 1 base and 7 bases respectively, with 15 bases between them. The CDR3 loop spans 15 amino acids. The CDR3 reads CASSLQGGAKQPQHF. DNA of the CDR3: TGCGCCAGCAGCTTGCAAGGGGGGGCAAAGCAGCCCCAGCATTTT.

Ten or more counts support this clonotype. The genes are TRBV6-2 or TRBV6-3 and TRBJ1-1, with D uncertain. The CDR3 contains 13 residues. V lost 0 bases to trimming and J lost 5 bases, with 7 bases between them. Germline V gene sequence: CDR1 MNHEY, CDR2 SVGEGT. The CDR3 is CASSYSTGTEAFF. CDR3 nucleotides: TGTGCCAGCAGTTACTCGACGGGGACTGAAGCTTTCTTT.

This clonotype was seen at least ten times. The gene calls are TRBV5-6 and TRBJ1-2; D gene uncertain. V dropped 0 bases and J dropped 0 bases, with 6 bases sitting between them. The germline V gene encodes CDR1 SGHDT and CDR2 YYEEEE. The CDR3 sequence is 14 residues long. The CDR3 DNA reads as TGTGCCAGCAGCTTGGGACCGGCTAACTATGGCTACACCTTC. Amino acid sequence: CASSLGPANYGYTF. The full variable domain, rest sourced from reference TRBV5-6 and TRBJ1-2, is DAGVTQSPTHLIKTRGQQVTLRCSPKSGHDTVSWYQQALGQGPQFIFQYYEEEERQRGNFPDRFSGHQFPNYSSELNVNALLLGDSALYLCASSLGPANYGYTFGSGTRLTVV.

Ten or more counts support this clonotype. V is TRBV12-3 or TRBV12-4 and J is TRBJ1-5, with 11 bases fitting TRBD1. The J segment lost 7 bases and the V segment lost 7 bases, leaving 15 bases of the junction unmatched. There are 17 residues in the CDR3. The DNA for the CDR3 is TGTGCCAGCACCTCTGGACAGGGGGCAGGTCGGAGACAGCCCCAGCATTTT. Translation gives CASTSGQGAGRRQPQHF.

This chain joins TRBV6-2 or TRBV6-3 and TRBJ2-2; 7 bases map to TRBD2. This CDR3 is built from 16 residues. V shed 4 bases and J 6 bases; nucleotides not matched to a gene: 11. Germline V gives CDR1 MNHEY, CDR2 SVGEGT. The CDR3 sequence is CASSSLTGGTSGELFF. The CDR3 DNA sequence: TGTGCCAGCAGTTCCTTAACGGGAGGAACTTCCGGGGAGCTGTTTTTT.

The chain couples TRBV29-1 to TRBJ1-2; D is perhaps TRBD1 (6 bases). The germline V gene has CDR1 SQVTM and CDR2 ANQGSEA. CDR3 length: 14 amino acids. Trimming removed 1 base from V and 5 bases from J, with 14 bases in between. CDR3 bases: TGCAGCGTTGAAGGGCCGGGACATCTATATGGCTACACCTTC. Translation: CSVEGPGHLYGYTF.

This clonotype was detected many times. As DNA, the CDR3 is TGTGCCAGCAGCTTAGAGGCAATTCGGCCAGATACGCAGTATTTT. Translation: CASSLEAIRPDTQYF. The chain is built from TRBV7-8 and TRBJ2-3; D not certain. Germline V CDR1 and CDR2: SGHVS, FQNEAQ. Trimming cost V 1 base and J 4 bases, with 12 bases left between them. The CDR3 sequence is 15 residues long.

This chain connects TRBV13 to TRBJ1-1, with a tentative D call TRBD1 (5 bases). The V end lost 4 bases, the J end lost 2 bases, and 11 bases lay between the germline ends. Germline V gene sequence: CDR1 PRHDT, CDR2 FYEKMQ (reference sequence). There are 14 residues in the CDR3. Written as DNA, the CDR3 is TGTGCCAGCAGCTCGGACACCTTTAACACTGAAGCTTTCTTT. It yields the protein CASSSDTFNTEAFF.

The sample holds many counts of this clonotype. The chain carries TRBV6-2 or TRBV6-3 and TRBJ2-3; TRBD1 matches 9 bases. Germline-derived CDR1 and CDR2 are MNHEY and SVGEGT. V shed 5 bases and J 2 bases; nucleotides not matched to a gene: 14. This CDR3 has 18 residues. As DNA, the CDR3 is TGTGCCAGCAGTCTCCCCGGGACAGGGCGGATTATCACAGATACGCAGTATTTT. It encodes CASSLPGTGRIITDTQYF.

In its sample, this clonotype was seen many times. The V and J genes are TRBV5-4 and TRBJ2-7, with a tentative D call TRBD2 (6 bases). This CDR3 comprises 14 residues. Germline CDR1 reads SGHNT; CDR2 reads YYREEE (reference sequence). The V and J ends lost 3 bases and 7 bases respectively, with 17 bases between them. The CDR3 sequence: CASSWRDGRREQYF. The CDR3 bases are TGTGCCAGCAGCTGGAGGGACGGTCGACGGGAGCAGTACTTC.

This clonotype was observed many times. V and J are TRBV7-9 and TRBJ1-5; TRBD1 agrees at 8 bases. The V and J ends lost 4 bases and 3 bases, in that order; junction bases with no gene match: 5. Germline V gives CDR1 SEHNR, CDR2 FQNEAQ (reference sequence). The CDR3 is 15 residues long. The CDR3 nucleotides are TGTGCCAGCAGCTCCCCGGACAGGGACAATCAGCCCCAGCATTTT. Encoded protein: CASSSPDRDNQPQHF.

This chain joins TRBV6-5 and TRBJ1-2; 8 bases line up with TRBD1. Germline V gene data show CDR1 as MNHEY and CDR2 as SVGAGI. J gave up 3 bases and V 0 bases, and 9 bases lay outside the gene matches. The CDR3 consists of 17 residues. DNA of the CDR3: TGTGCCAGCAGTTACTCCGGGACAGGCTTTCCATACTATGGCTACACCTTC. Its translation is CASSYSGTGFPYYGYTF.

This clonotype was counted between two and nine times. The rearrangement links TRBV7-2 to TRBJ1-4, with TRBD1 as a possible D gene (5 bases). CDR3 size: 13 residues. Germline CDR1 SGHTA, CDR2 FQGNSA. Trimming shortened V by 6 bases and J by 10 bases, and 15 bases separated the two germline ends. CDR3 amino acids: CASSYRRGGKLFF. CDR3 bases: TGTGCCAGCAGTTACAGGAGGGGAGGAAAACTGTTTTTT.

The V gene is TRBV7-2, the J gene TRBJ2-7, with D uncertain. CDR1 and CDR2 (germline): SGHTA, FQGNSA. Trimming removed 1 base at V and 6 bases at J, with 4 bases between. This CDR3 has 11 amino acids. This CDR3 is CASSLVLEQYF. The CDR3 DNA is TGTGCCAGCAGCTTAGTGCTCGAGCAGTACTTC.

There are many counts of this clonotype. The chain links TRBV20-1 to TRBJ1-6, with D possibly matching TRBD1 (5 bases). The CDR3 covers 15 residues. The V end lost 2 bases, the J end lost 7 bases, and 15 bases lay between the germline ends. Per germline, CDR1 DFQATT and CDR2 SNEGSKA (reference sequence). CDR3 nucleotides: TGCAGTGCTAGACGCCGGGACGGATCAAATTCACCCCTCCACTTT. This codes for CSARRRDGSNSPLHF.

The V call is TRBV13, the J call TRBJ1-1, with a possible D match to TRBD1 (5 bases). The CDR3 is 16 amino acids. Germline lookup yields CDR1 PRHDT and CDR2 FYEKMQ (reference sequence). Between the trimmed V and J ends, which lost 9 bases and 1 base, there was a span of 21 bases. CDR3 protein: CASLPAGGLTNTEAFF. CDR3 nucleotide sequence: TGTGCCAGTCTCCCTGCCGGGGGACTAACGAACACTGAAGCTTTCTTT.

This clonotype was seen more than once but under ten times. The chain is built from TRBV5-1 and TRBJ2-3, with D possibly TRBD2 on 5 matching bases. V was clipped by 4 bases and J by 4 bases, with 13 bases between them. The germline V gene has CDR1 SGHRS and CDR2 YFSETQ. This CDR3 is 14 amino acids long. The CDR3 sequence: CASSLAVGADTQYF. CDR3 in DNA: TGCGCCAGCAGCCTAGCAGTAGGTGCAGATACGCAGTATTTT.

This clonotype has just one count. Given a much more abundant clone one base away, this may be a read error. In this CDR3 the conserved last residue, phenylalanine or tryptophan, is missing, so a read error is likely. CDR3 amino acids: CSGVTRFGNTEAFY. The CDR3 nucleotides read TGCAGCGGGGTCACCCGGTTTGGGAACACTGAAGCTTTCTAT. The chain combines TRBV29-1 with TRBJ1-1; D unclear. The CDR3 is made up of 14 amino acids. In germline, CDR1 is SQVTM, CDR2 ANQGSEA. V lost 7 bases and J 1 base, leaving 16 bases between the germline ends.

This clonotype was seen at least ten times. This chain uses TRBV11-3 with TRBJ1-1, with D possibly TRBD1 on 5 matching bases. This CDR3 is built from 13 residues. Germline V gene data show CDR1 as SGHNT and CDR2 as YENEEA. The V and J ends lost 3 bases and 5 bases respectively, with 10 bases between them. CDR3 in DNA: TGTGCCAGCAGCTTCGGACAAGATACTGAAGCTTTCTTT. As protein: CASSFGQDTEAFF.

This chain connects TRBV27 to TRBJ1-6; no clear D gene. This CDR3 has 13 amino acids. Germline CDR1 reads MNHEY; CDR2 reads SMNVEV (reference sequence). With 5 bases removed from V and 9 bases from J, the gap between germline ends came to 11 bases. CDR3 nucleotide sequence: TGTGCCAGCAGTCCCTCCCGGGGTTCACCCCTCCACTTT. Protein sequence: CASSPSRGSPLHF.

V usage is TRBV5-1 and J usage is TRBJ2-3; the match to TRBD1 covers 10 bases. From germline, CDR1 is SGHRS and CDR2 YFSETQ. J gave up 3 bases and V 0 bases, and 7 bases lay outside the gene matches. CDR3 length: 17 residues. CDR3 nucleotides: TGCGCCAGCAGCTTGGAAATTGGGGGACAGGGGACAGATACGCAGTATTTT. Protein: CASSLEIGGQGTDTQYF.

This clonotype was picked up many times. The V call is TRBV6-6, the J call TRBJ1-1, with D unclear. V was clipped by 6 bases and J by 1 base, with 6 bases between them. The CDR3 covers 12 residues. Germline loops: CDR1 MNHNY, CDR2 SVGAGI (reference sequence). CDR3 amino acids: CASSPQNTEAFF. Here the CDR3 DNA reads TGTGCCAGCAGCCCCCAGAACACTGAAGCTTTCTTT.

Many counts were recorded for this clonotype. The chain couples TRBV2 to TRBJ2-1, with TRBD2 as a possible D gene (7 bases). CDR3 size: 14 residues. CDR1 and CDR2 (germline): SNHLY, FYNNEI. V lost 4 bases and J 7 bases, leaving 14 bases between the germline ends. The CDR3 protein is CASSGGGQGNEQFF. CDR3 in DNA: TGTGCCAGCAGTGGGGGGGGCCAGGGAAATGAGCAGTTCTTC.